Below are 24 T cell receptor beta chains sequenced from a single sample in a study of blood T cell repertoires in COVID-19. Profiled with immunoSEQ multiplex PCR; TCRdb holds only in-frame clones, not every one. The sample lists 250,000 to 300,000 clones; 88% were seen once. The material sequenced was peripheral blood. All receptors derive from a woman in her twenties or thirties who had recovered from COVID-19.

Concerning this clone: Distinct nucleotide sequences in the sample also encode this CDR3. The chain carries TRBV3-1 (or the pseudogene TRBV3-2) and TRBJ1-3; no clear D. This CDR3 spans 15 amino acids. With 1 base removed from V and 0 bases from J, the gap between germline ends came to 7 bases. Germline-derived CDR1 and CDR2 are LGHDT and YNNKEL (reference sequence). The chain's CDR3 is CASSQGTVSGNTIYF. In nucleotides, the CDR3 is TGTGCCAGCAGCCAAGGAACGGTCTCTGGAAACACCATATATTTT.

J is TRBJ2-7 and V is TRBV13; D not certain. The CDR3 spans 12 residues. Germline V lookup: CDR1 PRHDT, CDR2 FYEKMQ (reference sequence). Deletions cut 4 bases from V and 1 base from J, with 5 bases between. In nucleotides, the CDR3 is TGTGCCAGCAGCTCCTCGTCCTACGAGCAGTACTTC. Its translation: CASSSSSYEQYF.

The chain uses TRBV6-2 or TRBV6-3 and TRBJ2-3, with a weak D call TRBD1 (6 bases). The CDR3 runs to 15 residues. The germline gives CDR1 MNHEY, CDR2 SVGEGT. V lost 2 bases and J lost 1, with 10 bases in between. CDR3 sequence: CASSYAYRGTDTQYF. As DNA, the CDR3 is TGTGCCAGCAGTTACGCATACAGGGGCACAGATACGCAGTATTTT.

CDR3 DNA: TGTGCCAGTAGTGACAGGGGTTCGGGGAATTCACCCCTCCACTTT. This gives the protein CASSDRGSGNSPLHF. This sequence joins TRBV19 and TRBJ1-6; 8 bases agree with TRBD1. Germline assignment: CDR1 LNHDA and CDR2 SQIVND (reference sequence). The CDR3 loop spans 15 amino acids. The junction had 7 bases not matched to a gene; V was cut back by 5 bases and J by 7 bases.

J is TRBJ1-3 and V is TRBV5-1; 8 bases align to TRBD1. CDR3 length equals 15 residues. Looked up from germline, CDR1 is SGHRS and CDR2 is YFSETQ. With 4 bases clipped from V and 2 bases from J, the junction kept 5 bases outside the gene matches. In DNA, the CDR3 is TGCGCCAGCAGCCAGGGGACAGGCACTGGAAACACCATATATTTT. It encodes CASSQGTGTGNTIYF.

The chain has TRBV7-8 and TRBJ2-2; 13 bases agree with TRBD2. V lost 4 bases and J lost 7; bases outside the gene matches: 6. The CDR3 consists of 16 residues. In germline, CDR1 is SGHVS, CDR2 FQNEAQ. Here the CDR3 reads CASSWGLAGLVGELFF. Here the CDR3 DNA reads TGTGCCAGCAGCTGGGGACTAGCGGGGCTAGTCGGGGAGCTGTTTTTT.

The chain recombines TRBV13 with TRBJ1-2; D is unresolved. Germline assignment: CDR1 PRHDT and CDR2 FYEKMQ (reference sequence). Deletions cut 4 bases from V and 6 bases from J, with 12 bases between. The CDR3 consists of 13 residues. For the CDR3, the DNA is TGTGCCAGCAGCTCTGGAGGGTTGGATGGCTACACCTTC. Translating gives CASSSGGLDGYTF.

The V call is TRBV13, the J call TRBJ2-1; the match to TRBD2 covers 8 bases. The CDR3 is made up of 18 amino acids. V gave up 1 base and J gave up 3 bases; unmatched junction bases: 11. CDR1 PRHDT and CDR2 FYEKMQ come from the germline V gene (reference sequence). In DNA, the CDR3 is TGTGCCAGCAGCTTAGTGGTCGCGGGGGGAAACGTCTACAATGAGCAGTTCTTC. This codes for CASSLVVAGGNVYNEQFF.

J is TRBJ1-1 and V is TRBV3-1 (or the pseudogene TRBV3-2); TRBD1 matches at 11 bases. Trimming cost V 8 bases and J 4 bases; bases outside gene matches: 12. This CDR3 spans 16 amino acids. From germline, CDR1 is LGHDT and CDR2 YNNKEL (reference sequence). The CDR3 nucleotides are TGTGCCAGCGGGAGGACAGGGGGCTCCCTGGGCACTGAAGCTTTCTTT. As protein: CASGRTGGSLGTEAFF.

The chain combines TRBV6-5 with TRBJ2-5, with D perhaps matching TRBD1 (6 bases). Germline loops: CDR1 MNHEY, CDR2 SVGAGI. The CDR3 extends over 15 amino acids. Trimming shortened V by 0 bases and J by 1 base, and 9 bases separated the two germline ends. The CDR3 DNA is TGTGCCAGCAGTTACTCGGGCAGGGGCCAAGAGACCCAGTACTTC. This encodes CASSYSGRGQETQYF.

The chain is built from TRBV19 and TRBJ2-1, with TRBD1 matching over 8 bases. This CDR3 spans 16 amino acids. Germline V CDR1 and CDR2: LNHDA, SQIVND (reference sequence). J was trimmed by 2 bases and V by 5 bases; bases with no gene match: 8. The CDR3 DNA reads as TGTGCCAGTAGTGTGACAGGGGCCGTTCCCTACAATGAGCAGTTCTTC. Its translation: CASSVTGAVPYNEQFF.

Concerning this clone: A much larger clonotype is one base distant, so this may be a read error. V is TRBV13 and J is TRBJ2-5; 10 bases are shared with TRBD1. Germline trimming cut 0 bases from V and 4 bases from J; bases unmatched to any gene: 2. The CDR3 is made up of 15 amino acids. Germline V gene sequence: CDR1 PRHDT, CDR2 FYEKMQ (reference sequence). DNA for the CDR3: TGTGCCAGCAGCTTAGGGACAGGGGGCGCAGAGACCCAGTACTTC. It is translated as CASSLGTGGAETQYF.

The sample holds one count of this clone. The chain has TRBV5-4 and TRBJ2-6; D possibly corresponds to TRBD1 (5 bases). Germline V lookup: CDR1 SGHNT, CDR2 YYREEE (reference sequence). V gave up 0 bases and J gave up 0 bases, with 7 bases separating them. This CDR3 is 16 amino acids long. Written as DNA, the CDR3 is TGTGCCAGCAGCTTGGACAGGCCCTCTGGGGCCAACGTCCTGACTTTC. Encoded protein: CASSLDRPSGANVLTF.

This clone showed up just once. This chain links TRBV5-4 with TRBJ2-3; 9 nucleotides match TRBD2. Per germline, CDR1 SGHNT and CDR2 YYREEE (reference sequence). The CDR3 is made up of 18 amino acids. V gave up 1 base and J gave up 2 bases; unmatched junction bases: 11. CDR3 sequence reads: CASSLQRRRGGATDTQYF. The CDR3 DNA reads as TGTGCCAGCAGCTTGCAGCGCCGCCGCGGGGGGGCCACAGATACGCAGTATTTT.

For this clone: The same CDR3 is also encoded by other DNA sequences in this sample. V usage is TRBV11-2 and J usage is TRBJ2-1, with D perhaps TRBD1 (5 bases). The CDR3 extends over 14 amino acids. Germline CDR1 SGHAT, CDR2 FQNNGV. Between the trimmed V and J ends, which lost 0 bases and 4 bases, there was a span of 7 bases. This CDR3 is CASSLDRGYNEQFF. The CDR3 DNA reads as TGTGCCAGCAGCTTAGATAGGGGATACAATGAGCAGTTCTTC.

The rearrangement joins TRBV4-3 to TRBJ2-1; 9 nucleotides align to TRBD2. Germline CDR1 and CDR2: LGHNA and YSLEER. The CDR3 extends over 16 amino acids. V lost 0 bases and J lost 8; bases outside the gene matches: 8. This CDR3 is CASSQEGLAGLDEQFF. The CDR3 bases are TGCGCCAGCAGCCAAGAGGGGCTAGCGGGGTTGGATGAGCAGTTCTTC.

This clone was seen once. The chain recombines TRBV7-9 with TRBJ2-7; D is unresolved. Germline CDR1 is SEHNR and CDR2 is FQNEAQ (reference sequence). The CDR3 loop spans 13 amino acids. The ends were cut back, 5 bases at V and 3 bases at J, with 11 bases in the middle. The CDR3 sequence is CASSPLDIYEQYF. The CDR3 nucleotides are TGTGCCAGCAGCCCCCTCGACATCTACGAGCAGTACTTC.

DNA of the CDR3: TGTGCCAGCAGTGAAGCGCTTAGGCAGGGTAGAATCAATTCACCCCTCCACTTT. Its translation: CASSEALRQGRINSPLHF. The chain carries TRBV2 and TRBJ1-6, with TRBD1 as a possible D gene (5 bases). With 0 bases removed from V and 7 bases from J, the gap between germline ends came to 19 bases. The CDR3 spans 18 residues. The germline V gene has CDR1 SNHLY and CDR2 FYNNEI.

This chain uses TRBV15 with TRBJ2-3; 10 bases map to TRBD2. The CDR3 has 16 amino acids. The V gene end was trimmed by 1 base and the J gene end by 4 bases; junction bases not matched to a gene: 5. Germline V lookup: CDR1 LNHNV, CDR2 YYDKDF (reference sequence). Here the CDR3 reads CATSRGSGGASDTQYF. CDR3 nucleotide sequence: TGTGCCACCAGCAGAGGAAGCGGGGGGGCGTCAGATACGCAGTATTTT. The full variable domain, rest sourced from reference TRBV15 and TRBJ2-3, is DAMVIQNPRYQVTQFGKPVTLSCSQTLNHNVMYWYQQKSSQAPKLLFHYYDKDFNNEADTPDNFQSRRPNTSFCFLDIRSPGLGDTAMYLCATSRGSGGASDTQYFGPGTRLTVL.

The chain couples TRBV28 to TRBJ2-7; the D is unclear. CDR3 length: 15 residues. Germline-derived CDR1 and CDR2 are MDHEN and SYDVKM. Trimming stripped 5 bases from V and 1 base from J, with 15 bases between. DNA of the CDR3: TGTGCCAGCAGTCTACAGCCAGGTGGGTCCTACGAGCAGTACTTC. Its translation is CASSLQPGGSYEQYF.

Here the CDR3 reads CASTASGSGANVLTF. In DNA, the CDR3 is TGTGCCAGCACTGCATCAGGGTCCGGGGCCAACGTCCTGACTTTC. V gene TRBV28 combines with J gene TRBJ2-6; the D gene is possibly TRBD1 (5 bases). Germline CDR1 is MDHEN and CDR2 is SYDVKM. V gave up 7 bases and J gave up 4 bases, with 14 bases separating them. The CDR3 covers 15 residues.

CDR3 bases: TGTGCCAGCTCACCCCGGACAGGGGAGATCGACGAGCAGTACTTC. Its translation: CASSPRTGEIDEQYF. The chain joins TRBV18 to TRBJ2-7; 9 nucleotides match TRBD1. The V and J ends lost 3 bases and 5 bases, in that order; junction bases with no gene match: 8. The V gene's germline CDR1 is KGHSH and CDR2 LQKENI. The CDR3 is 15 amino acids.

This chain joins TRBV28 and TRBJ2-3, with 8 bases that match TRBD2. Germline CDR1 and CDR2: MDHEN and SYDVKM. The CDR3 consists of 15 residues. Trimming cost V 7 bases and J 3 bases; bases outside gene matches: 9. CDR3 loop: CASMASGGRTDTQYF. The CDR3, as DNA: TGTGCCAGCATGGCCAGCGGGGGTAGGACAGATACGCAGTATTTT.

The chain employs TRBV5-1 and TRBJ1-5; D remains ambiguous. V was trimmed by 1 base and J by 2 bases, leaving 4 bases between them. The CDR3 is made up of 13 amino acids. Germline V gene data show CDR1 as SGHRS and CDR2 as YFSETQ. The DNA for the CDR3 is TGCGCCAGCAGCTTGTTAGGCAATCAGCCCCAGCATTTT. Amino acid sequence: CASSLLGNQPQHF.